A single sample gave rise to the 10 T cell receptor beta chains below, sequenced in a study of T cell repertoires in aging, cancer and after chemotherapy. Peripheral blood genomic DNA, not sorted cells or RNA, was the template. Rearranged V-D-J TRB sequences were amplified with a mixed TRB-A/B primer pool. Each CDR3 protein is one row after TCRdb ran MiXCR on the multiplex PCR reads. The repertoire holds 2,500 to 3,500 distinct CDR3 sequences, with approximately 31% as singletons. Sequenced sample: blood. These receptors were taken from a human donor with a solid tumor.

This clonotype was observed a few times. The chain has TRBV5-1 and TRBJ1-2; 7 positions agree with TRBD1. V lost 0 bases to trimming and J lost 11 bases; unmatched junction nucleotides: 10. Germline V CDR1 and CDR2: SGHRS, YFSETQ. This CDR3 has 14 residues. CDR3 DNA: TGCGCCAGCAGCTTGGAGACAGGGTTGTCCGAGTACACCTTC. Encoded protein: CASSLETGLSEYTF.

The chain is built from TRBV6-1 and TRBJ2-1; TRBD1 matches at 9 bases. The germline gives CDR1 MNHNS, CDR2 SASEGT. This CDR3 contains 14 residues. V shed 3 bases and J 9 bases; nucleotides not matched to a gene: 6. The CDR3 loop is CASSEKTGGGEQFF. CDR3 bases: TGTGCCAGCAGTGAGAAGACAGGGGGAGGTGAGCAGTTCTTC.

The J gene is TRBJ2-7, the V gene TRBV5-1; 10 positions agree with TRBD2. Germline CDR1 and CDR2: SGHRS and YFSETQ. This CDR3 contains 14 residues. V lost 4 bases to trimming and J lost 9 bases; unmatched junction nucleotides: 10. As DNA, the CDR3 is TGCGCCAGCAGCCCGGACGCTAGCGGGAGAGTGCAGTACTTC. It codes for CASSPDASGRVQYF.

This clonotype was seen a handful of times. The CDR3 DNA sequence: TGTGCCAGCAGTGTAGATCAATCGAGCAATCAGCCCCAGCATTTT. Protein sequence: CASSVDQSSNQPQHF. V gene TRBV6-5 combines with J gene TRBJ1-5; D uncertain. The CDR3 consists of 15 residues. Germline lookup yields CDR1 MNHEY and CDR2 SVGAGI. Trimming took 5 bases from V and 1 from J, leaving 12 bases between them.

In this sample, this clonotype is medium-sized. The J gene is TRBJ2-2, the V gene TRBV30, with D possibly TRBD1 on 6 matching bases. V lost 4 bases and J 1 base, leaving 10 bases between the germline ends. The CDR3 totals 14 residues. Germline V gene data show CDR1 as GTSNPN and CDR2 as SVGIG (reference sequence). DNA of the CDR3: TGTGCCTGGACCGGGACATTGAACACCGGGGAGCTGTTTTTT. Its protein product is CAWTGTLNTGELFF.

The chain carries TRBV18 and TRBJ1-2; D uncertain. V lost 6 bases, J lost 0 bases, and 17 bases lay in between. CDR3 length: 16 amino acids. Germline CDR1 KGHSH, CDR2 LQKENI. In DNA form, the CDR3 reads TGTGCCAGCTCCCCAGGAAGGGCTCAAGCTAACTATGGCTACACCTTC. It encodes CASSPGRAQANYGYTF.

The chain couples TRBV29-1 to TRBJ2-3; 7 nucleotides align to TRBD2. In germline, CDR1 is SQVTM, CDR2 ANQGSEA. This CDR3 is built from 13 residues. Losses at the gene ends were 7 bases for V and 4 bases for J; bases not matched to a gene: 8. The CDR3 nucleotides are TGCAGCGCCGGGACTACCTCCGCAGATACGCAGTATTTT. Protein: CSAGTTSADTQYF.

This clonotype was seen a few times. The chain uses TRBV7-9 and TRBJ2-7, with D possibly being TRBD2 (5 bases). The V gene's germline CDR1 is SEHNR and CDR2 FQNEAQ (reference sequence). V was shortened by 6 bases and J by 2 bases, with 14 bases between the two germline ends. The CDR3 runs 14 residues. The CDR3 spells CASSPRSAAYEQYF. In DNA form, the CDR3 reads TGTGCCAGCAGTCCACGATCAGCGGCCTACGAGCAGTACTTC.

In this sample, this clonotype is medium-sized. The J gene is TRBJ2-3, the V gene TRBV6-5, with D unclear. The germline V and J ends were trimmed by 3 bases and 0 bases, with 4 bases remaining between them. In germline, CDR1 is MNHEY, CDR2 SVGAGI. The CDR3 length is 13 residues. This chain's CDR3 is CASSYRSTDTQYF. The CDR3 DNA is TGTGCCAGCAGTTATAGGAGCACAGATACGCAGTATTTT.

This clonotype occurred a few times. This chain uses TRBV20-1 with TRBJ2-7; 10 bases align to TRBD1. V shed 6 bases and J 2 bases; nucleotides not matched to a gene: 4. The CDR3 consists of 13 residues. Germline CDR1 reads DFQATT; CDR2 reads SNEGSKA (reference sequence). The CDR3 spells CSAPTGGAYEQYF. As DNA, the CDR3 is TGCAGTGCCCCGACAGGGGGCGCCTACGAGCAGTACTTC.